One sample yielded the 12 T cell receptor beta chains listed below, sequenced in a study of CD8+CD57+ T cells in acquired aplastic anemia. The study profiled TCR beta VDJ and CDR3 using genomic DNA as template. TCRdb processed the reads anew with MiXCR; each CDR3 protein has one entry. The table records about 120,000 distinct CDR3 sequences, about 50% of them present only once. Flow cytometry had shown expanded CD8+CD57+ cells in the patients chosen for sequencing. Sequencing was done on a sample of sorted CD4+, CD8+, or CD8+CD57+ T cells (not recorded which) from PBMCs. The receptors were gathered from a human donor with aplastic anemia.

V is TRBV15 and J is TRBJ1-5; no clear D. The V end was cut by 2 bases, the J end by 11 bases, with 13 bases between. The CDR3 spans 13 residues. The germline CDR1 and CDR2 sequences are LNHNV and YYDKDF (reference sequence). The CDR3: CATSRKGAGSQHF. Written as DNA, the CDR3 is TGTGCCACCAGCAGAAAAGGTGCGGGATCCCAGCATTTT.

This clonotype was recorded once. The chain uses TRBV24-1 and TRBJ2-5; 10 bases are a match to TRBD2. CDR1 and CDR2 (germline): KGHDR, SFDVKD. The J segment lost 2 bases and the V segment lost 5 bases, leaving 4 bases of the junction unmatched. This CDR3 is 15 amino acids long. The CDR3 nucleotides are TGTGCCACCAGTGCGAGCGGGGGGGCTCAAGAGACCCAGTACTTC. This translates into CATSASGGAQETQYF.

This chain connects TRBV7-9 to TRBJ1-1; 7 bases match TRBD1. Germline V gene data show CDR1 as SEHNR and CDR2 as FQNEAQ (reference sequence). J lost 7 bases, V lost 6 bases, and 2 bases had no gene match. The CDR3 sequence is 11 residues long. CDR3 sequence (DNA): TGTGCCAGCAGGGGGACAGTTGAAGCTTTCTTT. Protein: CASRGTVEAFF.

This clonotype was counted ten times or more. The chain uses TRBV19 and TRBJ1-5; TRBD1 might be the D (6 bases). Trimming took off 5 bases at V and 7 bases at J, with 21 bases between the two ends. The CDR3 sequence is 16 residues long. The V gene's germline CDR1 is LNHDA and CDR2 SQIVND (reference sequence). In DNA, the CDR3 is TGTGCCAGTAGTCACCGGGACAAGGGGATCATACAGCCCCAGCATTTT. As protein: CASSHRDKGIIQPQHF.

The chain links TRBV10-3 to TRBJ2-7; TRBD1 matches 11 bases. The V gene's germline CDR1 is ENHRY and CDR2 SYGVKD. Trimming at V came to 0 bases and at J to 4 bases, leaving 8 bases not matched to a gene. This CDR3 has 17 residues. CDR3: CAISESGAGTGGYEQYF. CDR3 nucleotides: TGTGCCATCAGTGAGTCGGGGGCCGGGACAGGGGGATACGAGCAGTACTTC.

The rearrangement uses TRBV5-1 and TRBJ2-7, with 8 positions matching TRBD1. The length of the CDR3 is 16 residues. Per germline, CDR1 SGHRS and CDR2 YFSETQ. Trimming cost V 4 bases and J 3 bases; bases outside gene matches: 12. Written as DNA, the CDR3 is TGCGCCAGCAGCGCACTGACAGGGGAGCCCATCTACGAGCAGTACTTC. The encoded protein is CASSALTGEPIYEQYF.

The J gene is TRBJ2-3, the V gene TRBV19; perhaps TRBD1 as D (5 bases). CDR3 length equals 12 residues. CDR1 LNHDA and CDR2 SQIVND come from the germline V gene (reference sequence). V lost 4 bases to trimming and J lost 6 bases, with 8 bases between them. CDR3 DNA: TGTGCCAGTAGTAGACAGTTCGATACGCAGTATTTT. Protein product: CASSRQFDTQYF.

This clonotype showed up just a few times. It may be a read error: a sequence one base away is much more abundant. The CDR3 sequence: CASGAHTGLQETQYF. The CDR3 nucleotides are TGTGCCAGCGGGGCTCATACGGGGCTCCAAGAGACCCAGTACTTC. This rearrangement joins TRBV7-2 to TRBJ2-5; D may be TRBD1 or TRBD2 (5 bases each). Trimming stripped 8 bases from V and 1 base from J, with 17 bases between. From germline, CDR1 is SGHTA and CDR2 FQGNSA. There are 15 residues in the CDR3.

In its sample, this clonotype was seen a few times. This chain uses TRBV2 with TRBJ2-3; no clear D gene. The CDR3 has 11 amino acids. Germline loops: CDR1 SNHLY, CDR2 FYNNEI. Trimming removed 10 bases at V and 5 bases at J, with 10 bases between. CDR3 nucleotide sequence: TGTGCCACCGCGTTTGGAGATACGCAGTATTTT. Amino acids: CATAFGDTQYF.

The J gene is TRBJ2-7, the V gene TRBV6-1; D remains ambiguous. This CDR3 spans 13 amino acids. CDR1 MNHNS and CDR2 SASEGT come from the germline V gene. V was trimmed by 4 bases and J by 2 bases, leaving 9 bases between them. DNA for the CDR3: TGTGCCAGCAGTGTAGGAGTGACCTACGAGCAGTACTTC. Translation gives CASSVGVTYEQYF.

This clonotype was detected many times. The chain has TRBV7-9 and TRBJ2-1; no clear D. Trimming cost V 1 base and J 5 bases, with 6 bases left between them. The CDR3 totals 13 residues. Germline CDR1 and CDR2: SEHNR and FQNEAQ (reference sequence). CDR3 loop: CASSLVKHNEQFF. CDR3 DNA: TGTGCCAGCAGCTTAGTGAAGCACAATGAGCAGTTCTTC.

The chain joins TRBV7-9 to TRBJ1-1, with D perhaps matching TRBD1 (6 bases). V lost 2 bases and J lost 4, with 11 bases in between. The germline CDR1 and CDR2 sequences are SEHNR and FQNEAQ (reference sequence). The CDR3 loop spans 14 amino acids. The CDR3 spells CASSLQGQATEAFF. CDR3 nucleotides: TGTGCCAGCAGCTTACAGGGGCAGGCCACTGAAGCTTTCTTT. Full variable domain (rest looked up from reference TRBV7-9 and TRBJ1-1): DTGVSQNPRHKITKRGQNVTFRCDPISEHNRLYWYRQTLGQGPEFLTYFQNEAQLEKSRLLSDRFSAERPKGSFSTLEIQRTEQGDSAMYLCASSLQGQATEAFFGQGTRLTVV.